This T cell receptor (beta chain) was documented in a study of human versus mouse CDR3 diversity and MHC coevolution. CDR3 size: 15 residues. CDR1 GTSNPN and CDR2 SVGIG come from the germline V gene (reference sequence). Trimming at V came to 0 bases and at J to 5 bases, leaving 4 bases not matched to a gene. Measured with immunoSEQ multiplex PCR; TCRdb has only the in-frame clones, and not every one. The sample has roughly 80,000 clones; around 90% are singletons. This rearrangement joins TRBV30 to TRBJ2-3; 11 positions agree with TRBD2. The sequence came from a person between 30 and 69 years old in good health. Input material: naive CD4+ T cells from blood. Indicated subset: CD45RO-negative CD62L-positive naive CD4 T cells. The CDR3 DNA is TGTGCCTGGAGTGTGCGTCTAGCGGGGGGAGATACGCAGTATTTT. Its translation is CAWSVRLAGGDTQYF.